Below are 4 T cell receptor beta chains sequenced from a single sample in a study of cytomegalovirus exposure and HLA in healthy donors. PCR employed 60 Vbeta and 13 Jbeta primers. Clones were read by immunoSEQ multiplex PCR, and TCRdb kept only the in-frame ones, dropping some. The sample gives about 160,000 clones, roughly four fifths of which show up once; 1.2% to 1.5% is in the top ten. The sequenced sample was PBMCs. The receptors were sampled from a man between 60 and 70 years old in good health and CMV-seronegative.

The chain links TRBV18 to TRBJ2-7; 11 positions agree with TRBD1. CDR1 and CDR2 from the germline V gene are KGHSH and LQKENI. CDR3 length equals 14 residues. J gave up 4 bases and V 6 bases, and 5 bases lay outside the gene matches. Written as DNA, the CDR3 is TGTGCCAGCTCCGGGACAGGGGGAACATACGAGCAGTACTTC. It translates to CASSGTGGTYEQYF.

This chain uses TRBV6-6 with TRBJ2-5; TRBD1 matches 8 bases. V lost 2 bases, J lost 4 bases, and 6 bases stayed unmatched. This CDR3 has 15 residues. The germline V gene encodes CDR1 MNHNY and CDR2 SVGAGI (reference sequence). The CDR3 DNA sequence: TGTGCCAGCAGTTACCTAGACAGGGGAGGAGAGACCCAGTACTTC. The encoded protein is CASSYLDRGGETQYF.

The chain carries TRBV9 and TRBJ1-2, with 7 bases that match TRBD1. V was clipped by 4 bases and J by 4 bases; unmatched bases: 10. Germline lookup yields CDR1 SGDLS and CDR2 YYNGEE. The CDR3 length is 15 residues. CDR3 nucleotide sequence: TGTGCCAGCAGCCTGATGACAGGGAGCATCTATGGCTACACCTTC. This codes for CASSLMTGSIYGYTF.

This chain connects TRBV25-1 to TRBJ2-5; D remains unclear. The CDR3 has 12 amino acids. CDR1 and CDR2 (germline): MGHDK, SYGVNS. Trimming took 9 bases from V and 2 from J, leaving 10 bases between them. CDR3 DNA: TGTGCCAGTCTCCGAGAACAAGAGACCCAGTACTTC. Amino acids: CASLREQETQYF.